This T cell receptor beta chain is from a study of metastatic and nonmetastatic thyroid tumors. The germline V gene has CDR1 LNHNV and CDR2 YYDKDF (reference sequence). The CDR3 runs to 13 residues. V lost 8 bases and J 4 bases, leaving 15 bases between the germline ends. Not a single patient had been given any form of treatment at any point before undergoing thyroid surgery. This clone has a count of ten or more. Via MiXCR, TCRdb re-called the PCR reads. Here the sample spans about 21,000 clones, approximately 25% being singletons. Sequenced input: blood. The receptor comes from a female donor with papillary thyroid cancer or a benign thyroid nodule (not recorded which). Some clones in this sample may be carry-over from other donors' samples. The chain recombines TRBV15 with TRBJ2-7; no clear D. The CDR3 is CATASEWGYEQYF. The CDR3 DNA sequence: TGTGCCACCGCCTCTGAATGGGGTTACGAGCAGTACTTC.